This record concerns one TCR beta chain sequence. Its antigen remains unidentified. TCRdb's copy holds only in-frame clones and misses some; the assay was immunoSEQ multiplex PCR. The sample holds millions of clones, 93% seen once. The entry originates in a study of shared clonotypes between healthy human individuals. Whole-study context: There were three CD4 naive, three CD4 memory, two CD8 naive and one CD8 memory plates per donor.

Study outcomes and limitations: Sharing across a handful of donors was seen in 4% to 6.5% of naive CD4 clonotypes.

As defined, naive CD8 cells were CD45RO-negative and positively selected for CCR7, with terminally differentiated effector memory CD45RA+ cells excluded. The specimen was naive CD8+ T cells from PBMCs. This TCR was sampled from a man aged 18-30 years in good health. Some clones in this sample may be carry-over from other donors' samples.

CDR3 in DNA: TGTGCCAGCAGCCCTCTTGAGACAGATACGCAGTATTTT. Residues: CASSPLETDTQYF. The chain has TRBV7-7 and TRBJ2-3; D gene unclear. V lost 5 bases and J 3 bases, leaving 9 bases between the germline ends. Germline CDR1 and CDR2: SSHAT and FNYEAQ (reference sequence). This CDR3 has 13 residues.